Listed below are T cell receptor beta chains from one sample, sequenced in a study of OX40 agonist ivuxolimab in advanced cancers. Sequenced by immunoSEQ multiplex PCR; TCRdb stores in-frame clones only, minus some. Here the sample spans 60,000 to 70,000 clones, 70% to 90% being singletons. The sample consisted of CD4+ or CD8+ T cells sorted from blood, taken in a trial of the OX40 agonist ivuxolimab. The receptors here all came from an adult with an advanced solid tumor such as melanoma, head and neck, liver or kidney cancer. CDR3s include the opening cysteine and the closing phenylalanine or tryptophan. Fields, in order: D gene, V gene, CDR3 protein. A D gene is named only where the DNA matches it firmly.

-	TRBV2	CASSEDAGSGSPLHF
-	TRBV28	CASSPPPRGGNTEAFF
TRBD2	TRBV7-8	CAITSGGAIEQFF
-	TRBV6-5	CASSYTTGEQYF
-	TRBV7-8	CASSLAGQGLNTEAFF
-	TRBV25-1	CASSVSGANVLTF
-	TRBV6-5	CASSLLRGSGNTIYF
TRBD1	TRBV14	CASSQVIGTGRHGYTF
-	TRBV18	CASSPPARGGNSPLHF
-	TRBV28	CASSLLGAQNTGELFF
-	TRBV29-1	CSHQDATNTGELFF
-	TRBV6-1	CASRVNGINEKLFF
TRBD1	TRBV4-3	CASSRDRSYGYTF
-	TRBV19	CASISRETPYEQYF
-	TRBV11-2	CASGLRGGGGEQYF
-	TRBV19	CASRSGGNSYEQYF
-	TRBV6-1	CASSDFRGMSYEQYF
-	TRBV27	CASSLSNLGYEQYF
-	TRBV19	CASRKKREKLFF
-	TRBV6-1	CASTELRGNTEAFF
-	TRBV19	CASSIGAGFNYGYTF
-	TRBV15	CATSRDQGRTYEQYF
-	TRBV9	CASSVTGGSGNTIYF
-	TRBV11-2	CASSLDTDNEQFF
-	TRBV11-3	CASSFIPGELFF
-	TRBV5-1	CASSSDVGTGELFF
TRBD1	TRBV7-2	CASSLGQGPASGNTIYF
-	TRBV5-6	CASSFVVGAGGYTF
-	TRBV6-5	CASQGQLQETQYF
TRBD2	TRBV7-9	CASSLGGTSGYQETQYF
-	TRBV7-6	CASSIDGASYNEQFF
TRBD2	TRBV28	CASRTSVSYEQYF
-	TRBV7-9	CASSPTQETQYF
-	TRBV18	CASSPSGLHEKLFF
-	TRBV28	CASNLSGGRSSPLHF
-	TRBV7-2	CASSLGVGGNYGYTF
-	TRBV30	CAWRGLGNQPQHF
-	TRBV10-1	CASSGHMTDTIYF
TRBD1	TRBV28	CASSYRGLTQYF
-	TRBV11-2	CASSRALEAVGEQFF
-	TRBV27	CASSKGIVTGELFF
-	TRBV10-1	CASSEYRSSGNTIYF
-	TRBV5-1	CASSLGASNNEQFF
-	TRBV4-1	CASSPQMDQPTRALGYGYTF
-	TRBV27	CASRPGPGELFF
-	TRBV29-1	CSGGAVRDGYTF